This TCR beta chain was captured by sequencing in a study of T cell changes during pregnancy in multiple sclerosis. Clones were sequenced by immunoSEQ multiplex PCR, and TCRdb holds only the in-frame ones, with some missing. Among roughly 110,000 clones listed, approximately 90% were seen once. V was clipped by 5 bases and J by 4 bases; unmatched bases: 9. This CDR3 is 15 amino acids long. Germline V gene lookup returns CDR1 SGHAT and CDR2 FQNNGV. The sequence was collected from a female donor with multiple sclerosis, enrolled in a pregnancy study. The specimen was peripheral blood, collected after pregnancy. This sequence joins TRBV11-2 and TRBJ1-2, with TRBD1 identical over 8 bases. CDR3 sequence reads: CASSQPTGASYGYTF. CDR3 in DNA: TGTGCCAGCAGCCAACCGACAGGGGCCAGCTATGGCTACACCTTC. Together with reference TRBV11-2 and TRBJ1-2, the CDR3 gives the full variable domain: EAGVAQSPRYKIIEKRQSVAFWCNPISGHATLYWYQQILGQGPKLLIQFQNNGVVDDSQLPKDRFSAERLKGVDSTLKIQPAKLEDSAVYLCASSQPTGASYGYTFGSGTRLTVV.